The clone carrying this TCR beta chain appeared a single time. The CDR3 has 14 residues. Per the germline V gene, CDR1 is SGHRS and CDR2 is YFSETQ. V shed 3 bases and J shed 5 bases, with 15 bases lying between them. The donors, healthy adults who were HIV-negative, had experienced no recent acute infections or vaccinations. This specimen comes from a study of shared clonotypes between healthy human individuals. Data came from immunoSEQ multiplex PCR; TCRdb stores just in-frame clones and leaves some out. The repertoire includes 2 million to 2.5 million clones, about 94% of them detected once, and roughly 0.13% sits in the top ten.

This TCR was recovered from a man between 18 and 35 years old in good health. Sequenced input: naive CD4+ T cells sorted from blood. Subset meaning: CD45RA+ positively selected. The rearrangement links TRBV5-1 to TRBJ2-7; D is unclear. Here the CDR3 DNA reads TGCGCCAGCAGCTCAATACCCCCTAGTAACGAGCAGTACTTC. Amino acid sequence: CASSSIPPSNEQYF.